This T cell receptor (beta chain) was recovered during a study of blood T cell repertoires in COVID-19. Study context: Specimens from acute and convalescent COVID-19 originated in the United States, Italy and Spain. T cells, B-cell-depleted T cells, or PBMCs supplied cDNA or gDNA.

Per the study methods: Reference gene primer amplification gave nucleated cell count estimates. Clones were sequenced by immunoSEQ multiplex PCR, and TCRdb holds only the in-frame ones, with some missing. The V and J calls and clone size were taken over from that table, and D and trimming were inferred from the DNA. Of about 120,000 clones listed, around three quarters are singletons. The length of the CDR3 is 14 residues. The germline CDR1 and CDR2 sequences are MNHEY and SVGAGI. Trimming removed 0 bases from V and 5 bases from J, with 10 bases in between. The sequence came from a man aged 40-50 years with active or convalescent COVID-19. This chain connects TRBV6-5 to TRBJ1-2; no reliable D call. The sample comprised peripheral blood. CDR3 region: CASSYSGGPYGYTF. CDR3 nucleotides: TGTGCCAGCAGTTACTCAGGAGGACCTTATGGCTACACCTTC.